This TCR beta chain was recorded in a study of early T cells in non-severe SARS-CoV-2 infection. This clonotype was counted at least ten times. TCRdb processed the 5' RACE reads anew with MiXCR; each CDR3 protein has one entry. The sample holds 70,000 or so distinct CDR3 sequences, roughly a tenth seen once. This CDR3 is 16 amino acids long. Germline V gene lookup returns CDR1 SGHTA and CDR2 FQGNSA. The V end lost 4 bases, the J end lost 0 bases, and 16 bases lay between the germline ends. This TCR was recovered from an adult who was a healthcare worker with PCR-confirmed SARS-CoV-2 infection or an uninfected control (not recorded which). Sequencing was performed on whole blood. This chain connects TRBV7-2 to TRBJ2-7, with D possibly being TRBD1 or TRBD2 (6 bases each). CDR3 sequence reads: CASSSPGAGYSYEQYF. CDR3 nucleotide sequence: TGTGCCAGCAGCTCCCCAGGGGCGGGGTACTCCTACGAGCAGTACTTC. The whole variable domain, filled in from reference TRBV7-2 and TRBJ2-7, reads GAGVSQSPSNKVTEKGKDVELRCDPISGHTALYWYRQSLGQGLEFLIYFQGNSAPDKSGLPSDRFSAERTGGSVSTLTIQRTQQEDSAVYLCASSSPGAGYSYEQYFGPGTRLTVT.